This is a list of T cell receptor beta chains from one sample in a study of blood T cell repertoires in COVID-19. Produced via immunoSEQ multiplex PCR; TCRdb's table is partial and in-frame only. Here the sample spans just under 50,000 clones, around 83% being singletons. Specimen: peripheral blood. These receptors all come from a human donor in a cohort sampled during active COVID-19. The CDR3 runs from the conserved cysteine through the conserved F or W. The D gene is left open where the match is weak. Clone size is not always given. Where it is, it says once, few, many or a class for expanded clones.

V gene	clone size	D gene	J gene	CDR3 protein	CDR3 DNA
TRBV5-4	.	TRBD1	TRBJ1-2	CASQTTGGEYGYTF	TGTGCCAGCCAAACGACAGGGGGAGAATATGGCTACACCTTC
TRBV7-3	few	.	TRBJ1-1	CASSRERESEAFF	TGTGCCAGCAGCCGGGAGAGGGAATCTGAAGCTTTCTTT
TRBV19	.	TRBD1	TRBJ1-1	CASSTRTGGYTEAFF	TGTGCCAGTAGTACCCGGACAGGGGGCTACACTGAAGCTTTCTTT
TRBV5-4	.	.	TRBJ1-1	CASSLGGRTEAFF	TGTGCCAGCAGCTTGGGCGGTCGCACTGAAGCTTTCTTT
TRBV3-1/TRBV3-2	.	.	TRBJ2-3	CASSQEQGTPDTQYF	TGTGCCAGCAGCCAAGAACAGGGTACCCCAGATACGCAGTATTTT
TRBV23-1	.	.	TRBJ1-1	CASSQSSPRETRTEAFF	TGCGCCAGCAGTCAATCGAGTCCCCGGGAGACAAGAACTGAAGCTTTCTTT
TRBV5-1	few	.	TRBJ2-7	CASSFSSQGYEQYF	TGCGCCAGCAGCTTCAGTTCCCAGGGCTACGAGCAGTACTTC
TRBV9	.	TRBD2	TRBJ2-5	CASSVGAGVGETQYF	TGTGCCAGCAGCGTAGGAGCGGGAGTAGGAGAGACCCAGTACTTC
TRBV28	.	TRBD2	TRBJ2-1	CASTRTSGTINEQFF	TGTGCCAGCACCAGGACTAGCGGGACTATAAATGAGCAGTTCTTC
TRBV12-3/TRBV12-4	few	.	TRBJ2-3	CASRADRTDTQYF	TGTGCCAGCAGGGCAGACAGAACAGATACGCAGTATTTT
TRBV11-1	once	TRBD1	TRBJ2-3	CASSTTRQGATQYF	TGTGCCAGCAGCACGACGCGACAGGGGGCGACGCAGTATTTT
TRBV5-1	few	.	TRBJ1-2	CASSFDRLYGYTF	TGCGCCAGCAGCTTCGACAGGCTCTATGGCTACACCTTC
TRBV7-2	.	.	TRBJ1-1	CASSLAGNRVNTEAFF	TGTGCCAGCAGCTTAGCTGGTAACAGGGTGAACACTGAAGCTTTCTTT
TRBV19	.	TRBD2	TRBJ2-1	CASSTPGTSGRRYNEQFF	TGTGCCAGTAGTACTCCCGGGACTAGCGGGAGGAGGTACAATGAGCAGTTCTTC
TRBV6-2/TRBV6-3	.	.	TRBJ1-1	CASSYGDKLAFF	TGTGCCAGCAGTTACGGGGACAAATTAGCTTTCTTT
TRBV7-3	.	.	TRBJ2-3	CASSLTGEDTQYF	TGTGCCAGCAGCTTAACCGGGGAGGATACGCAGTATTTT
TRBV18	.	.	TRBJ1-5	CASSPTGINQPQHF	TGTGCCAGCTCGCCGACAGGCATCAATCAGCCCCAGCATTTT
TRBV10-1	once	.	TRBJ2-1	CASRGRTEGEQFF	TGCGCCAGCCGAGGTCGGACAGAAGGTGAGCAGTTCTTC
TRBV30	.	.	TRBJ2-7	CAWSAFLQPYEQYF	TGTGCCTGGAGTGCCTTTTTACAGCCCTACGAGCAGTACTTC
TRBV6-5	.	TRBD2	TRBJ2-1	CASSFGGRAHNEQFF	TGTGCCAGCAGTTTTGGCGGGAGGGCCCACAATGAGCAGTTCTTC
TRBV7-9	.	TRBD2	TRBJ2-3	CASSLGSSGRADTQYF	TGTGCCAGCAGCTTAGGGTCTAGCGGGAGAGCAGATACGCAGTATTTT
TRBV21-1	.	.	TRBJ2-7	CASSKALYSRTRFYEQYF	TGTGCCAGCAGCAAAGCGCTTTATAGCAGGACTCGTTTTTACGAGCAGTACTTC
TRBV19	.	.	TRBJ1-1	CASSIGQGGTEAFF	TGTGCCAGTAGTATAGGGCAGGGCGGCACTGAAGCTTTCTTT
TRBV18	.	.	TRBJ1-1	CASSPSTGTGNTEAFF	TGTGCCAGCTCACCATCTACAGGGACGGGAAACACTGAAGCTTTCTTT
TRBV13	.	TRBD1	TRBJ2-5	CASSFRQGEETQYF	TGTGCCAGCAGCTTTCGGCAGGGGGAAGAGACCCAGTACTTC
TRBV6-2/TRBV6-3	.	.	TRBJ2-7	CASSSRSSGEQYF	TGTGCCAGCAGTTCTAGGTCCTCGGGAGAGCAGTACTTC
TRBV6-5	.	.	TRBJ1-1	CATAPQGGKGEAFF	TGTGCCACCGCCCCGCAGGGAGGAAAGGGTGAAGCTTTCTTT
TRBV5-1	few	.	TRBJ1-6	CASSLKSDSPLHF	TGCGCCAGCAGCTTGAAGAGTGATTCACCCCTCCACTTT
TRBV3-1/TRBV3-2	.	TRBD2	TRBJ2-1	CASSQDTTSGREQFF	TGTGCCAGCAGCCAAGATACGACTAGCGGGAGGGAGCAGTTCTTC
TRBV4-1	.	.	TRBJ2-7	CASSFDGSSYEQYF	TGCGCCAGCAGCTTTGACGGGAGCTCCTACGAGCAGTACTTC
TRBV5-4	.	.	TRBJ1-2	CTSSPAETYGYTF	TGTACCAGCAGCCCAGCGGAGACATATGGCTACACCTTC
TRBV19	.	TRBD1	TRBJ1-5	CASSEGARQPQHF	TGTGCCAGTAGTGAGGGGGCGAGGCAGCCCCAGCATTTT
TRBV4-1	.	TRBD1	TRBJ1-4	CASSRLSGTGGEKLFF	TGCGCCAGCAGCCGACTTTCCGGGACAGGGGGCGAAAAACTGTTTTTT
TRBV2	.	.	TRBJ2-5	CASSRDFQETQYF	TGTGCCAGCAGTCGGGACTTCCAAGAGACCCAGTACTTC
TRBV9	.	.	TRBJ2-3	CASSSNAGRGDTQYF	TGTGCCAGCAGCTCTAATGCGGGGAGAGGAGATACGCAGTATTTT
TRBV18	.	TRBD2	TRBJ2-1	CASLTGLAGYNEQFF	TGTGCCAGCCTCACGGGGCTAGCGGGGTACAATGAGCAGTTCTTC
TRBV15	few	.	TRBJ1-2	CATSREGSRGGYTF	TGTGCCACCAGCAGAGAGGGATCCCGCGGGGGCTACACCTTC
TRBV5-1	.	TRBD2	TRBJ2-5	CASSLGLAGYQETQYF	TGCGCCAGCAGCTTGGGACTAGCGGGGTACCAAGAGACCCAGTACTTC
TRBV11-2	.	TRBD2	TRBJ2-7	CASSLGGGRNSYEQYF	TGTGCCAGCAGCTTAGGGGGCGGGAGGAATTCCTACGAGCAGTACTTC
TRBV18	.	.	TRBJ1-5	CASSPRTDQPQHF	TGTGCCAGCTCACCTCGAACTGATCAGCCCCAGCATTTT
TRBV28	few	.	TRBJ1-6	CASRDSLNSPLHF	TGTGCCAGCCGGGACTCCCTTAATTCACCCCTCCACTTT
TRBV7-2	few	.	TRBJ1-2	CASSQGGGRAESYTF	TGTGCCAGCAGCCAAGGTGGGGGCAGGGCCGAAAGCTACACCTTC
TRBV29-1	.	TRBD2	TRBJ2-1	CSVETSGRAQDEQFF	TGCAGCGTTGAAACTAGCGGGAGGGCCCAGGATGAGCAGTTCTTC
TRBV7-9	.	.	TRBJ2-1	CASSFAPGPSPFF	TGTGCCAGCAGCTTTGCTCCCGGTCCTTCCCCGTTCTTC
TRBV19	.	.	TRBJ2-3	CASSPRGADTQYF	TGTGCCAGTAGTCCCCGGGGGGCGGATACGCAGTATTTT
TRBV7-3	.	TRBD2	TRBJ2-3	CASSTGTSGTDTQYF	TGTGCCAGCAGCACCGGGACTAGCGGCACAGATACGCAGTATTTT
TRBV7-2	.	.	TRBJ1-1	CAGGEGPNTEAFF	TGTGCCGGTGGTGAGGGCCCGAACACTGAAGCTTTCTTT
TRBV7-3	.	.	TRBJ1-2	CASSPNPTGYGYTF	TGTGCCAGCAGCCCCAACCCGACAGGCTATGGCTACACCTTC